What follows are 21 T cell receptor beta chains derived from one specimen sequenced in a study of blood T cells in healthy people across ages. It was with a sample-barcoded 5' primer and a J-beta primer mix that a second PCR of about 7 to 12 cycles was run. Each CDR3 protein gets one entry after TCRdb re-called the 5' RACE reads with MiXCR. The sample has some 1.5 million distinct CDR3 sequences, approximately 30% seen once; the top ten hold 6.5% to 8.5%. Sequenced material: blood. The receptor set was obtained from a woman aged 25 to 39 in good health.

The V and J genes are TRBV27 and TRBJ1-2, with D unclear. CDR1 MNHEY and CDR2 SMNVEV come from the germline V gene (reference sequence). The V end lost 0 bases, the J end lost 3 bases, and 5 bases lay between the germline ends. CDR3 length: 13 amino acids. The CDR3, as DNA: TGTGCCAGCAGTTTATCGGAAGACTATGGCTACACCTTC. This codes for CASSLSEDYGYTF.

The J gene is TRBJ2-7, the V gene TRBV4-3, with D perhaps TRBD1 (6 bases). Trimming removed 1 base from V and 2 bases from J, with 15 bases in between. In germline, CDR1 is LGHNA, CDR2 YSLEER. The CDR3 covers 16 residues. The CDR3 bases are TGCGCCAGCAGCCAAGCAGTAAGGACAGAGACCTACGAGCAGTACTTC. Protein product: CASSQAVRTETYEQYF.

A remark on this clonotype: This may come from a read error, since a much larger clone is one base off. V and J are TRBV6-1 and TRBJ1-4; D is possibly TRBD1 (6 bases). V was trimmed by 7 bases and J by 1 base, leaving 10 bases between them. Looked up from germline, CDR1 is MNHNS and CDR2 is SASEGT. The CDR3 is 14 amino acids. CDR3 sequence (DNA): TGTGCCAGCAACTTACAGGGAACTAATGAAAAACTGTTTTTT. Translation: CASNLQGTNEKLFF.

Regarding this clonotype: Germline is not matched at one junction end, which may reflect a read error. The CDR3 DNA is TGCAATGCTAGAAACCCGGGACGAGAGCAGTTCTTC. Its protein product is CNARNPGREQFF. J is TRBJ2-1 and V is TRBV20-1; D tentatively reads TRBD1 or TRBD2 (5 bases each). Germline V gene data show CDR1 as DFQATT and CDR2 as SNEGSKA (reference sequence). The CDR3 spans 12 residues.

As regards this clonotype: This may come from a read error, since a much larger clone is one base off. V is TRBV6-2 or TRBV6-3 and J is TRBJ2-7; 14 bases are a match to TRBD2. The V and J ends lost 5 bases and 5 bases, in that order; junction bases with no gene match: 2. CDR3 size: 14 residues. Germline CDR1 is MNHEY and CDR2 is SVGEGT. Written as DNA, the CDR3 is TGTGCCAGCAGTGGGACTAGCGGGGGTGACGAGCAGTACTTC. Translating gives CASSGTSGGDEQYF.

The CDR3 sequence is CASLSVGGTEAFF. CDR3 sequence (DNA): TGTGCCAGCTTATCCGTGGGTGGCACTGAAGCTTTCTTT. V is TRBV18 and J is TRBJ1-1; D uncertain. The CDR3 has 13 residues. Trimming removed 7 bases from V and 4 bases from J, with 13 bases in between. CDR1 KGHSH and CDR2 LQKENI come from the germline V gene.

The CDR3 DNA follows: TGCAGTGCTCCCGGTAGGGGACAGGGGACGGATACGCAGTATTTT. Translation gives CSAPGRGQGTDTQYF. The gene calls are TRBV20-1 and TRBJ2-3; 10 positions agree with TRBD1. The CDR3 contains 15 residues. J was trimmed by 6 bases and V by 5 bases; bases with no gene match: 11. Per the germline V gene, CDR1 is DFQATT and CDR2 is SNEGSKA (reference sequence).

This clonotype was observed a few times. V gene TRBV5-1 combines with J gene TRBJ2-1, with D possibly being TRBD2 (6 bases). Germline V gene lookup returns CDR1 SGHRS and CDR2 YFSETQ. The CDR3 extends over 14 amino acids. V dropped 7 bases and J dropped 4 bases, with 15 bases sitting between them. CDR3 sequence reads: CASRGSLGYNEQFF. The DNA for the CDR3 is TGCGCCAGCCGGGGGAGCCTAGGGTACAATGAGCAGTTCTTC.

V gene TRBV20-1 combines with J gene TRBJ2-7; 9 bases are a match to TRBD2. In germline, CDR1 is DFQATT, CDR2 SNEGSKA (reference sequence). The CDR3 contains 15 residues. V lost 0 bases, J lost 4 bases, and 7 bases stayed unmatched. The CDR3 nucleotides read TGCAGTGCTAGAGAGGCAGCGGGAGGAAAGTACGAGCAGTACTTC. Translation: CSAREAAGGKYEQYF.

In this sample, this clonotype turned up many times. V is TRBV7-9 and J is TRBJ2-7; perhaps TRBD2 as D (6 bases). The CDR3 sequence is 14 residues long. Trimming removed 0 bases at V and 6 bases at J, with 12 bases between. Germline loops: CDR1 SEHNR, CDR2 FQNEAQ (reference sequence). The CDR3 DNA reads TGTGCCAGCAGCTTAGCGGAGGGAGGCGGCGAGCAGTACTTC. It encodes CASSLAEGGGEQYF.

The V and J genes are TRBV28 and TRBJ2-1; the match to TRBD2 covers 8 bases. With V trimmed by 7 bases and J by 4 bases, 9 bases remained unmatched. The V gene's germline CDR1 is MDHEN and CDR2 SYDVKM. The CDR3 has 15 amino acids. The CDR3 bases are TGTGCCAGCACGCTCGGGGGGGCAGGGTACAATGAGCAGTTCTTC. This encodes CASTLGGAGYNEQFF.

This sequence joins TRBV5-5 and TRBJ2-3, with 8 bases fitting TRBD1. The germline gives CDR1 SGHKS, CDR2 YYEKEE (reference sequence). The CDR3 is made up of 15 amino acids. V was clipped by 4 bases and J by 3 bases; unmatched bases: 7. The CDR3 spells CASSPTGEVTDTQYF. The CDR3 region has the DNA TGTGCCAGCAGCCCGACAGGGGAGGTAACAGATACGCAGTATTTT.

There are a few counts of this clonotype. The genes are TRBV5-1 and TRBJ1-1, with TRBD1 as a possible D gene (5 bases). Trimming shortened V by 6 bases and J by 0 bases, and 12 bases separated the two germline ends. CDR3 length: 14 amino acids. CDR1 is SGHRS, CDR2 YFSETQ, per germline. The CDR3 DNA reads as TGCGCCAGCAAGCCCCCGACAGTGAACACTGAAGCTTTCTTT. Amino acid sequence: CASKPPTVNTEAFF. The full variable domain, with the rest looked up from reference TRBV5-1 and TRBJ1-1, is KAGVTQTPRYLIKTRGQQVTLSCSPISGHRSVSWYQQTPGQGLQFLFEYFSETQRNKGNFPGRFSGRQFSNSRSEMNVSTLELGDSALYLCASKPPTVNTEAFFGQGTRLTVV.

This clonotype was seen only a few times. V is TRBV9 and J is TRBJ2-1, with D perhaps assigned TRBD1 or TRBD2 (5 bases each). With 0 bases removed from V and 9 bases from J, the gap between germline ends came to 13 bases. The CDR3 length is 14 residues. Germline CDR1 and CDR2: SGDLS and YYNGEE. CDR3 protein: CASSVVVRGGEQFF. CDR3 nucleotide sequence: TGTGCCAGCAGCGTAGTTGTACGGGGCGGTGAGCAGTTCTTC.

The V gene is TRBV12-3 or TRBV12-4, the J gene TRBJ1-2; D is unclear. The CDR3 runs 14 residues. The V end lost 1 base, the J end lost 8 bases, and 14 bases lay between the germline ends. The CDR3 loop reads CASSLGPFRRGYTF. The DNA of the CDR3 is TGTGCCAGCAGTTTAGGGCCGTTTCGGAGGGGCTACACCTTC.

This chain uses TRBV29-1 with TRBJ2-3; D is ambiguous. The CDR3 runs 11 residues. CDR1 and CDR2 (germline): SQVTM, ANQGSEA. V lost 3 bases, J lost 7 bases, and 8 bases lay in between. The CDR3 DNA reads as TGCAGCGTTGATTATGGAAATACGCAGTATTTT. This codes for CSVDYGNTQYF.

The V call is TRBV14, the J call TRBJ2-1, with D unresolved. CDR1 is SGHDN, CDR2 FVKESK, per germline. V lost 1 base, J lost 12 bases, and 13 bases lay in between. The length of the CDR3 is 13 residues. CDR3 nucleotide sequence: TGTGCCAGCAGCCAAGTCCTAGTGAGTGGGCAGTTCTTC. It specifies CASSQVLVSGQFF.

The V and J genes are TRBV29-1 and TRBJ1-2; TRBD1 matches at 7 bases. The CDR3 loop spans 14 amino acids. From germline, CDR1 is SQVTM and CDR2 ANQGSEA. V trimming: 5 bases; J trimming: 1 base; junction bases outside the gene matches: 7. The CDR3: CSVPGTDDNYGYTF. CDR3 in DNA: TGCAGCGTTCCCGGGACAGACGATAACTATGGCTACACCTTC.

A few counts support this clonotype. The chain combines TRBV20-1 with TRBJ2-1; 8 positions agree with TRBD1. Unmatched junction bases numbered 9, after V lost 7 bases and J lost 7 bases. CDR1 and CDR2 (germline): DFQATT, SNEGSKA (reference sequence). The CDR3 extends over 13 amino acids. CDR3 region: CSVDRGLMNEQFF. The CDR3 DNA reads as TGCAGTGTTGACAGGGGATTAATGAATGAGCAGTTCTTC.

In its sample, this clonotype was seen once. The CDR3 sequence: CASRFGGGGEAFF. CDR3 DNA sequence: TGTGCCAGCAGGTTCGGAGGGGGCGGTGAAGCTTTCTTT. The V call is TRBV12-3 or TRBV12-4, the J call TRBJ1-1; 7 positions match TRBD1. The CDR3 consists of 13 residues. V was clipped by 6 bases and J by 7 bases; unmatched bases: 8.

The chain carries TRBV18 and TRBJ2-1; the D is unclear. Germline CDR1 and CDR2: KGHSH and LQKENI. The length of the CDR3 is 15 residues. Trimming cost V 3 bases and J 2 bases, with 11 bases left between them. CDR3 sequence (DNA): TGTGCCAGCTCACCGAGGCCGGATACCTACAATGAGCAGTTCTTC. Translating gives CASSPRPDTYNEQFF.